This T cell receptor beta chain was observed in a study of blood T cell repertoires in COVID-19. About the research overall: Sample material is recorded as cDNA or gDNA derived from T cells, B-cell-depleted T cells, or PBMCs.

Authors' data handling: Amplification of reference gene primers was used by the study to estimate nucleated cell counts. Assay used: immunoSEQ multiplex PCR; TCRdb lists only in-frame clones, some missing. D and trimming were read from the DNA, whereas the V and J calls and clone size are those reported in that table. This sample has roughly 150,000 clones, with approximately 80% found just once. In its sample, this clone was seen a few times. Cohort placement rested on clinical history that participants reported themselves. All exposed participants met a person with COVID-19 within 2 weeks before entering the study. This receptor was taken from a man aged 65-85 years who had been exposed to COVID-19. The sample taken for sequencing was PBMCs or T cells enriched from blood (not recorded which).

This chain's CDR3 is CASGASGGPYNEQFF. CDR3 DNA: TGTGCTAGTGGTGCTAGCGGGGGACCCTACAATGAGCAGTTCTTC. This chain connects TRBV12-5 to TRBJ2-1; 10 positions agree with TRBD2. This CDR3 contains 15 residues. Germline CDR1 and CDR2: LGHNT and FRNRAP. V lost 5 bases, J lost 2 bases, and 3 bases stayed unmatched.